The present entry profiles one T cell receptor beta chain with its context. No antigen is known for it. The individuals who served as donors were healthy Caucasians living in Russia, aged roughly 6 to 95. Total RNA was isolated from each sample in quantities of at least 6 micrograms. The sample belongs to a study of blood T cells in healthy people across ages. Regarding the study as a whole: Because sorting was not performed, PBMCs prevented conclusive naive versus antigen-experienced comparison.

Germline CDR1 reads SGHKS; CDR2 reads YYEKEE (reference sequence). The V gene end was trimmed by 4 bases and the J gene end by 3 bases; junction bases not matched to a gene: 12. The CDR3 consists of 17 residues. Combining a sample-barcoded 5' primer with a J-beta primer mix, a second PCR ran for about 7 to 11 cycles. Each cDNA molecule received a tag from a template-switch adaptor that had 12 random nucleotides. TCRdb re-derived calls from the 5' RACE reads in MiXCR, one entry per CDR3 protein. The sample has 800,000 to 950,000 distinct CDR3 sequences; under 40% are singletons. The clonotype comes from a man aged 18 to 30 in good health. V and J are TRBV5-5 and TRBJ2-3; 9 bases map to TRBD1. Sequencing was performed on blood. The CDR3: CASSVTGGGEGTDTQYF. For the CDR3, the DNA is TGTGCCAGCAGCGTTACAGGGGGCGGTGAGGGGACAGATACGCAGTATTTT.